These T cell receptor beta chains were read from a single sample in a study of shared clonotypes between healthy human individuals. The table came from immunoSEQ multiplex PCR; TCRdb's copy has only in-frame clones and leaves some out. The data contain about 1,900,000 clones, about 95% of them seen just once; the ten biggest clones take up more than 0.95%. Sequenced: naive CD8+ T cells sorted from blood. These receptors were taken from a man younger than 35 in good health. CDR3s include the opening cysteine and the closing phenylalanine or tryptophan. D genes are given only for firm matches. Clone size is given for some rows only: seen once, a few or many times, or a class if the clone is expanded.

size,length,D,V,J,DNA,CDR3
NA,14,NA,TRBV11-2,TRBJ1-3,TGTGCCAGCAGCCCCGCGCACTCTGGAAACACCATATATTTT,CASSPAHSGNTIYF
NA,16,NA,TRBV7-8,TRBJ2-7,TGTGCCAGCAGCGCATTAACAGAATCTCTGTATTACGAGCAGTACTTC,CASSALTESLYYEQYF
once,11,NA,TRBV6-5,TRBJ2-7,TGTGCCAGCAGCGACAGGTACGAGCAGTACTTC,CASSDRYEQYF
NA,14,NA,TRBV28,TRBJ1-1,TGTGCCAGCAGTTTTCGGGGGGTTAACACTGAAGCTTTCTTT,CASSFRGVNTEAFF
NA,13,NA,TRBV27,TRBJ2-7,TGTGCCAGCAGTTTCGGGGCACCCTACGAGCAGTACTTC,CASSFGAPYEQYF
NA,13,NA,TRBV27,TRBJ1-1,TGTGCCAGCAGTTTAGTTCCGACCACTGAAGCTTTCTTT,CASSLVPTTEAFF
NA,14,NA,TRBV27,TRBJ1-6,TGTGCCAGCAGTTTATTACTGGGCTATTCACCCCTCCACTTT,CASSLLLGYSPLHF
NA,14,TRBD1,TRBV2,TRBJ2-7,TGTGCCAGCAGCGACGGACAGGGGGCGAACGAGCAGTACTTC,CASSDGQGANEQYF
NA,14,NA,TRBV27,TRBJ2-4,TGTGCCAGCAGTTCTTCCGTAGCCAAAAACATTCAGTACTTC,CASSSSVAKNIQYF
NA,13,NA,TRBV27,TRBJ2-3,TGTGCCAGCAGCTTTAGGGGCACAGATACGCAGTATTTT,CASSFRGTDTQYF
NA,15,TRBD1,TRBV5-6,TRBJ1-2,TGTGCCAGCAAGGACAGGGGGACTTCTAACTATGGCTACACCTTC,CASKDRGTSNYGYTF
NA,15,NA,TRBV28,TRBJ1-2,TGTGCCAGCAGTTTACCCCAGCCCTCACTCTATGGCTACACCTTC,CASSLPQPSLYGYTF
NA,11,NA,TRBV6-1,TRBJ2-5,TGTGCCAGCAGTGAAGGGGGGACCCAGTACTTC,CASSEGGTQYF
once,14,NA,TRBV5-1,TRBJ1-4,TGCGCCAGCAGCTTGGAGGGGTTGGGTGAAAAACTGTTTTTT,CASSLEGLGEKLFF
NA,15,NA,TRBV7-2,TRBJ2-3,TGTGCCAGCAGCTTAGGAGCAGGCGGGACAGATACGCAGTATTTT,CASSLGAGGTDTQYF
NA,13,NA,TRBV5-1,TRBJ1-2,TGCGCCAGCAGCTTGCGGCAGAACTATGGCTACACCTTC,CASSLRQNYGYTF
once,15,TRBD2,TRBV6-5,TRBJ2-7,TGTGCCAGCAGTTACCCGACTAGCGGTTCCTACGAGCAGTACTTC,CASSYPTSGSYEQYF
NA,15,NA,TRBV7-9,TRBJ2-7,TGTGCCAGCAGCTTATTCAGGGGTTATTCCTACGAGCAGTACTTC,CASSLFRGYSYEQYF
once,15,NA,TRBV7-9,TRBJ2-1,TGTGCCAGCAGCTTAGCCGAGGGGATCTACAATGAGCAGTTCTTC,CASSLAEGIYNEQFF
NA,15,TRBD1,TRBV5-3,TRBJ2-7,TGTGCCAGAAGCTTGGGGGACAGGGGGAGTCACGAGCAGTACTTC,CARSLGDRGSHEQYF
NA,16,TRBD1,TRBV6-1,TRBJ1-5,TGTGCCAGCAGTGACCGACAGGGGGCCCGCAATCAGCCCCAGCATTTT,CASSDRQGARNQPQHF
NA,14,TRBD1,TRBV9,TRBJ2-5,TGTGCCAGCAGCTCGACAGGGGGCCAAGAGACCCAGTACTTC,CASSSTGGQETQYF
NA,16,NA,TRBV7-9,TRBJ2-1,TGTGCCAGCAGCTTATCCGTTGGGGGGCCCTACAATGAGCAGTTCTTC,CASSLSVGGPYNEQFF
NA,16,NA,TRBV7-9,TRBJ1-6,TGTGCCAGCAGCCCCAGCAAGAGCTCCTATAATTCACCCCTCCACTTT,CASSPSKSSYNSPLHF
NA,14,TRBD1,TRBV28,TRBJ2-7,TGTGCCAGCAGTCCGGGACAGGAAGTTTACGAGCAGTACTTC,CASSPGQEVYEQYF
once,15,NA,TRBV6-5,TRBJ1-2,TGTGCCAGCAGTTACTCACCGGGGGCGCCTGCTGGCTACACCTTC,CASSYSPGAPAGYTF
once,15,TRBD2,TRBV4-3,TRBJ2-3,TGCGCCAGCAGCCAGGGGGCGGGAGGTTCGGATACGCAGTATTTT,CASSQGAGGSDTQYF
NA,15,NA,TRBV7-9,TRBJ2-6,TGTGCCAGCAGCCTCCAGGTCTCTGGGGCCAACGTCCTGACTTTC,CASSLQVSGANVLTF
NA,12,NA,TRBV28,TRBJ1-2,TGTGCCAGCAGCAGGGAGTACGATGGCTACACCTTC,CASSREYDGYTF
NA,19,NA,TRBV7-8,TRBJ1-3,TGTGCCAGCAGCCTACAGGGCGTCCTATCAACGTATGCTGGAAACACCATATATTTT,CASSLQGVLSTYAGNTIYF
NA,13,TRBD1,TRBV7-9,TRBJ1-2,TGTGCCAGCAGCGAGGACAGGGGGCACGGCTACACCTTC,CASSEDRGHGYTF
NA,15,NA,TRBV15,TRBJ2-7,TGTGCCACCAGCAGAGGCCCGGGCACAACCTACGAGCAGTACTTC,CATSRGPGTTYEQYF
once,14,NA,TRBV13,TRBJ2-7,TGTGCCAGCAGCTCGACAGGCGCTTCCTACGAGCAGTACTTC,CASSSTGASYEQYF
NA,14,TRBD1,TRBV7-2,TRBJ2-7,TGTGCCAGCAGCTTACGGGACAGGGCGTACGAGCAGTACTTC,CASSLRDRAYEQYF
once,13,NA,TRBV19,TRBJ1-6,TGTGCCAGTAGTCCCTTGGACAGTTCACCCCTCCACTTT,CASSPLDSSPLHF
NA,14,NA,TRBV30,TRBJ1-6,TGTGCCTGGAGTCCGGACAGCGATAATTCACCCCTCCACTTT,CAWSPDSDNSPLHF
NA,13,NA,TRBV11-3,TRBJ1-1,TGTGCCAGCAGCCTCGGGAGGAACACTGAAGCTTTCTTT,CASSLGRNTEAFF
once,12,NA,TRBV18,TRBJ2-7,TGTGCCAGCTCAGGGCAGCCCTACGAGCAGTACTTC,CASSGQPYEQYF
NA,10,NA,TRBV2,TRBJ1-1,TGTGCCAGCGGTAACACTGAAGCTTTCTTT,CASGNTEAFF
NA,16,TRBD2,TRBV4-1,TRBJ2-1,TGCGCCAGCAGCCAAGACTCCAGCGGGGGGGCTAGTGAGCAGTTCTTC,CASSQDSSGGASEQFF
NA,15,TRBD1,TRBV10-3,TRBJ2-3,TGTGCCATCAGTGAGGGGACAGAAGGGGTGGATACGCAGTATTTT,CAISEGTEGVDTQYF
once,13,NA,TRBV7-9,TRBJ2-7,TGTGCCAGCAGCCGTGACGGCTCCTACGAGCAGTACTTC,CASSRDGSYEQYF
NA,14,TRBD1,TRBV7-9,TRBJ1-6,TGTGCCAGCAGCCCGGGACAGGGGTATTCACCCCTCCACTTT,CASSPGQGYSPLHF
NA,14,NA,TRBV29-1,TRBJ1-2,TGCAGCGTTGAAGAGGGGGTCGCAACATATGGCTACACCTTC,CSVEEGVATYGYTF
NA,14,TRBD2,TRBV27,TRBJ2-3,TGTGCCAGCAATGGCGGGGGGGCCTTGGATACGCAGTATTTT,CASNGGGALDTQYF
NA,14,NA,TRBV13,TRBJ1-1,TGTGCCAGCAGCCTCATCGTTACAGGCACTGAAGCTTTCTTT,CASSLIVTGTEAFF
NA,14,TRBD1,TRBV28,TRBJ2-1,TGTGCCAGCAGTTTCGGGACAGGGCACAATGAGCAGTTCTTC,CASSFGTGHNEQFF
NA,15,TRBD2,TRBV27,TRBJ2-7,TGTGCCAGCTTGACAGCCCCTGGGCCAGCGGGGGAGCAGTACTTC,CASLTAPGPAGEQYF
NA,13,NA,TRBV19,TRBJ2-1,TGTGCCAGTAGTATTCTACCCTACAATGAGCAGTTCTTC,CASSILPYNEQFF
NA,14,TRBD2,TRBV27,TRBJ2-3,TGTGCCAGCAGTTCCGGACTAGTCGCAGATACGCAGTATTTT,CASSSGLVADTQYF